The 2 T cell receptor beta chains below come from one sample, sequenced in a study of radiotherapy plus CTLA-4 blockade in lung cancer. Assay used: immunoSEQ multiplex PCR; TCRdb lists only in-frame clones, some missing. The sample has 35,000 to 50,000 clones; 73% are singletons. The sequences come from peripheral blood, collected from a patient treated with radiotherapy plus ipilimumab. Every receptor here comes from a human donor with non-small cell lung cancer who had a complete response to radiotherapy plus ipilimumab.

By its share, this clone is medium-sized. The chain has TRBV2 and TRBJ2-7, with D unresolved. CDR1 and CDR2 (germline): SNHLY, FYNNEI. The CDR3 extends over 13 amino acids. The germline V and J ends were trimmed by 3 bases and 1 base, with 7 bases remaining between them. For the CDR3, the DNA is TGTGCCAGCAGTGACCACGGTTCCTACGAGCAGTACTTC. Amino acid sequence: CASSDHGSYEQYF.

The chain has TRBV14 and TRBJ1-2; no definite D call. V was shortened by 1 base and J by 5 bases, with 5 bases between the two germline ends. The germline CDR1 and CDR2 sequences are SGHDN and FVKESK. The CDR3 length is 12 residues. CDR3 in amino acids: CASSQGGYGYTF. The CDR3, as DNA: TGTGCCAGCAGCCAAGGAGGGTATGGCTACACCTTC.